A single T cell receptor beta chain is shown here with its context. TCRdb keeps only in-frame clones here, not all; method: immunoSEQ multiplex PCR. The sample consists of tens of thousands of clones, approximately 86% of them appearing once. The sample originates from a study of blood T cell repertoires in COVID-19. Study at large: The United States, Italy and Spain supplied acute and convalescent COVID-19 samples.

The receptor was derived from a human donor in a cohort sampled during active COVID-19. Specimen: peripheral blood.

The CDR3, as DNA: TGTGCCAGCAGTTACGAGGACAGGGGAGGCTATGGCTACACCTTC. Encoded protein: CASSYEDRGGYGYTF. The genes are TRBV6-5 and TRBJ1-2, with TRBD1 matching over 9 bases. CDR1 is MNHEY, CDR2 SVGAGI, per germline. J lost 4 bases, V lost 2 bases, and 5 bases had no gene match. The CDR3 consists of 15 residues.